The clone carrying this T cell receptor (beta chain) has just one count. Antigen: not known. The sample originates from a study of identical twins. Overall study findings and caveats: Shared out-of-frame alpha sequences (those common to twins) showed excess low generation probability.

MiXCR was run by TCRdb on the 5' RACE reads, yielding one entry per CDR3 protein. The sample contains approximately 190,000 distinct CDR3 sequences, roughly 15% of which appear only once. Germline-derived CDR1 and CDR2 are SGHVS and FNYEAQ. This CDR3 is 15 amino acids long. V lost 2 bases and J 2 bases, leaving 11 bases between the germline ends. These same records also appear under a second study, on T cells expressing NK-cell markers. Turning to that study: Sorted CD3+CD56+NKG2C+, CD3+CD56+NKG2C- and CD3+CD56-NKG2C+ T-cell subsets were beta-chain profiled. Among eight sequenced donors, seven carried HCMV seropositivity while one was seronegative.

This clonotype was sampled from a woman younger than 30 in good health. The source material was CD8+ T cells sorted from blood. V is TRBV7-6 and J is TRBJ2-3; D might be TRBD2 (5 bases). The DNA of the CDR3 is TGTGCCAGCAGCTTATGGGGAGCTCTCACAGATACGCAGTATTTT. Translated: CASSLWGALTDTQYF.